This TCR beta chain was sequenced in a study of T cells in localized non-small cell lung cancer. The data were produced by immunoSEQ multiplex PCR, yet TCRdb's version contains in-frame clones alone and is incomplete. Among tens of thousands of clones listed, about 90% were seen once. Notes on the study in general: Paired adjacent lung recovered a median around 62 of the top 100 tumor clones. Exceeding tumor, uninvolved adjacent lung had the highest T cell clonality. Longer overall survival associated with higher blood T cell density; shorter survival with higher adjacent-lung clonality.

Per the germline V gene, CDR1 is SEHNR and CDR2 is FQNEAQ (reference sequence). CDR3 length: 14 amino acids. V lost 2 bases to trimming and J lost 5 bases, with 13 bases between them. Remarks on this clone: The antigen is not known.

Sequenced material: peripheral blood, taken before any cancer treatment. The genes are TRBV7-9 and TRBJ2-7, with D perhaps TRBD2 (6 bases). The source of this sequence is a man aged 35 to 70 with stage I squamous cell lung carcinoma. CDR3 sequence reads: CASSLRGIQHEQYF. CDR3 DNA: TGTGCCAGCAGCTTACGGGGGATTCAACACGAGCAGTACTTC.